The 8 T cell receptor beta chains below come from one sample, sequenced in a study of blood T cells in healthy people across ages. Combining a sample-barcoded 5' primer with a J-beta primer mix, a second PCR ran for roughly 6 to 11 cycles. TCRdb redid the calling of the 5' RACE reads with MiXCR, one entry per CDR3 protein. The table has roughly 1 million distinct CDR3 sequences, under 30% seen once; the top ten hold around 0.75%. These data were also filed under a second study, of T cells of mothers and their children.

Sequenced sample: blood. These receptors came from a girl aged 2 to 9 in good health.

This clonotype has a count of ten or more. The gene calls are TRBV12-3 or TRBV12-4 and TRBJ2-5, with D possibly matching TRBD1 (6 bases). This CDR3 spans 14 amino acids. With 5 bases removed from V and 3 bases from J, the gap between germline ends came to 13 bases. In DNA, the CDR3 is TGTGCCAGCAGTCACCGGGACAAAGAAGAGACCCAGTACTTC. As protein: CASSHRDKEETQYF.

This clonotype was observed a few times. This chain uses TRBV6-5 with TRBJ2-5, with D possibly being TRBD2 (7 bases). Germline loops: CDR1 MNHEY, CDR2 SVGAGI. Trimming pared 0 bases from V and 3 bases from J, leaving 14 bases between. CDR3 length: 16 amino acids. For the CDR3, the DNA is TGTGCCAGCAGTTACTCCCGAGGGGGGGAGGAAGAGACCCAGTACTTC. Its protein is CASSYSRGGEEETQYF.

The CDR3 DNA reads TGCAGCGCTCGGGTAACCGGGGCAGATACGCAGTATTTT. This sequence encodes CSARVTGADTQYF. The chain links TRBV29-1 to TRBJ2-3; D is perhaps TRBD2 (5 bases). The CDR3 has 13 residues. Trimming pared 7 bases from V and 4 bases from J, leaving 15 bases between. In germline, CDR1 is SQVTM, CDR2 ANQGSEA.

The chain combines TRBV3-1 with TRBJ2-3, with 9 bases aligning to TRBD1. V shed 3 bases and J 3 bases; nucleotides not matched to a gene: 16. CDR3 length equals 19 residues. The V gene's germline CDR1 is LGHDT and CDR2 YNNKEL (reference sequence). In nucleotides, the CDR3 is TGTGCCAGCAGCCATCTTGCCCGTCGGACAGGGGAATTAACAGATACGCAGTATTTT. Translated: CASSHLARRTGELTDTQYF.

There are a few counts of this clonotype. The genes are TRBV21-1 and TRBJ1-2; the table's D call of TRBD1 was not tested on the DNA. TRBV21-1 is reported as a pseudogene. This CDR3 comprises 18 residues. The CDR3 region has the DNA TGTGCCAGCAGCTGTCTACCGGGACAGCTTTGTGCAGATTCTAGCTACACCTTC. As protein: CASSCLPGQLCADSSYTF.

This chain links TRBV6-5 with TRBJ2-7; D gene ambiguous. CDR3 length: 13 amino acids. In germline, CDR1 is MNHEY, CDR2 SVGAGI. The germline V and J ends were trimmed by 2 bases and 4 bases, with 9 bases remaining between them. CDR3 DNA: TGTGCCAGCAGTTACAAAGAGGTGTACGAGCAGTACTTC. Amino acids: CASSYKEVYEQYF.

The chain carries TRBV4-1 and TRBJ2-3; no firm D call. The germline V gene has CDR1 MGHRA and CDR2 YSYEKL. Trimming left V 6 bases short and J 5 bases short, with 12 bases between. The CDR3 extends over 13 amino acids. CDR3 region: CASSPSDGDTQYF. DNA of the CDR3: TGCGCCAGCAGTCCCTCGGACGGAGATACGCAGTATTTT.

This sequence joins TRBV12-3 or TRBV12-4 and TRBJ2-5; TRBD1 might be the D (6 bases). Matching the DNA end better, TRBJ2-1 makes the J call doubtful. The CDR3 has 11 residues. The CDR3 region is CASSPRDKQFF. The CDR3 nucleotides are TGTGCCAGCAGTCCCCGGGACAAGCAGTTCTTC.